Listed here are 30 T cell receptor beta chains from one sample, sequenced in a study of CD8 T cells in ankylosing spondylitis (dated by TCRdb to about 2017). The method was 5' RACE. Sequencing was performed on an Illumina HiSeq 2500. TCRdb reran the public reads through fastp at Q25 and MiXCR, keeping productive beta chains. Each entry merges the rows of one CDR3 protein and shows their most common DNA and genes. The sample table holds around 300,000 distinct CDR3 sequences, of which under 15% were seen once. Roughly 0.99% of the sample rests with the top ten. Material for sequencing was blood, either unsorted or a sorted T cell fraction (not recorded which). The receptors were sampled from a male donor with ankylosing spondylitis or in good health (not recorded which).

This clonotype was seen a handful of times. The chain has TRBV5-5 and TRBJ1-3; D may be TRBD1 (5 bases). The CDR3 consists of 13 residues. Germline CDR1 is SGHKS and CDR2 is YYEKEE (reference sequence). V was pared by 4 bases and J by 2 bases, with 7 bases between. The CDR3 loop reads CASSGGAGNTIYF. The DNA of the CDR3 is TGTGCCAGCAGCGGGGGGGCTGGAAACACCATATATTTT.

The table lists this clonotype with a few counts. This chain joins TRBV12-3 or TRBV12-4 and TRBJ1-1; no clear D. The CDR3 is 17 amino acids. V dropped 3 bases and J dropped 0 bases, with 17 bases sitting between them. The CDR3 DNA is TGTGCCAGCAGTTTGGGATCACGGATGGTCCTGAACACTGAAGCTTTCTTT. It codes for CASSLGSRMVLNTEAFF.

This clonotype turned up a few times. This chain connects TRBV12-3 or TRBV12-4 to TRBJ2-2, with D possibly TRBD2 on 5 matching bases. This CDR3 contains 14 residues. V shed 3 bases and J shed 7 bases, with 12 bases lying between them. The CDR3 loop is CASSFLGEGGELFF. In nucleotides, the CDR3 is TGTGCCAGCAGTTTTTTGGGTGAGGGCGGGGAGCTGTTTTTT.

V is TRBV12-3 or TRBV12-4 and J is TRBJ2-7; 8 nucleotides align to TRBD2. The J segment lost 9 bases and the V segment lost 3 bases, leaving 10 bases of the junction unmatched. The CDR3 has 14 residues. The CDR3 nucleotides are TGTGCCAGCAGTTTGAGTAGCGGGGAGGTCGGGCAGTACTTC. Its protein is CASSLSSGEVGQYF.

The rearrangement links TRBV5-1 to TRBJ2-5, with D tentatively TRBD1 or TRBD2 (5 bases each). Germline V gene sequence: CDR1 SGHRS, CDR2 YFSETQ. This CDR3 contains 14 residues. The V end was cut by 4 bases, the J end by 5 bases, with 15 bases between. The CDR3 nucleotides read TGCGCCAGCAGCCCGGCGAGGGGAAGGGAGACCCAGTACTTC. Residues: CASSPARGRETQYF.

The V and J genes are TRBV4-1 and TRBJ2-3, with TRBD2 as a possible D gene (6 bases). V shed 7 bases and J shed 5 bases, with 19 bases lying between them. Germline V gives CDR1 MGHRA, CDR2 YSYEKL. CDR3 length equals 15 residues. CDR3 bases: TGCGCCAGCACTGTAGGCGGGGCTAAGGGAGATACGCAGTATTTT. Translation gives CASTVGGAKGDTQYF.

This clonotype was observed a handful of times. The chain couples TRBV6-6 to TRBJ1-4; no firm D call. Trimming took 6 bases from V and 3 from J, leaving 8 bases between them. There are 13 residues in the CDR3. Germline V gives CDR1 MNHNY, CDR2 SVGAGI (reference sequence). The CDR3 is CASRQNPNEKLFF. In DNA, the CDR3 is TGTGCCAGCAGACAGAACCCTAATGAAAAACTGTTTTTT.

This chain joins TRBV29-1 and TRBJ2-7; unclear D gene. The germline V and J ends were trimmed by 0 bases and 0 bases, with 9 bases remaining between them. Germline CDR1 and CDR2: SQVTM and ANQGSEA. This CDR3 has 14 residues. CDR3 coding DNA: TGCAGCGTTGAAGATTTCCAGACCTCCTACGAGCAGTACTTC. Translated: CSVEDFQTSYEQYF.

This clonotype was detected many times. This chain links TRBV12-3 or TRBV12-4 with TRBJ1-1; D uncertain. Trimming took off 6 bases at V and 2 bases at J, with 16 bases between the two ends. This CDR3 has 15 amino acids. The CDR3 region is CASRVLPSLNTEAFF. For the CDR3, the DNA is TGTGCCAGCAGGGTACTTCCCTCACTAAACACTGAAGCTTTCTTT.

V and J are TRBV12-3 or TRBV12-4 and TRBJ2-3; tentatively, D is TRBD2 (6 bases). This CDR3 has 13 residues. The germline V and J ends were trimmed by 5 bases and 5 bases, with 11 bases remaining between them. The CDR3 sequence: CASSRREKDTQYF. The CDR3 bases are TGTGCCAGCAGTCGGAGGGAAAAAGATACGCAGTATTTT.

This chain links TRBV5-5 with TRBJ2-7, with TRBD1 matching over 10 bases. The CDR3 runs 15 residues. CDR1 is SGHKS and CDR2 is YYEKEE in the germline V gene (reference sequence). The J segment lost 5 bases and the V segment lost 0 bases, leaving 5 bases of the junction unmatched. CDR3 in amino acids: CASSLAGQGRDEQYF. The CDR3 DNA sequence: TGTGCCAGCAGCTTGGCGGGACAGGGGCGCGACGAGCAGTACTTC.

This clonotype was picked up many times. This chain joins TRBV4-1 and TRBJ2-4; 8 bases match TRBD2. CDR3 length: 17 residues. CDR1 and CDR2 (germline): MGHRA, YSYEKL. V lost 0 bases, J lost 3 bases, and 7 bases stayed unmatched. This chain's CDR3 is CASSQERELADKNIQYF. The DNA of the CDR3 is TGCGCCAGCAGCCAAGAACGGGAACTAGCGGACAAAAACATTCAGTACTTC.

Only a few counts were recorded for this clonotype. This rearrangement joins TRBV12-5 to TRBJ1-5, with D perhaps TRBD1 (5 bases). Germline V gene lookup returns CDR1 LGHNT and CDR2 FRNRAP. CDR3 length equals 16 residues. V lost 6 bases, J lost 5 bases, and 20 bases lay in between. CDR3 nucleotide sequence: TGTGCTAGTGGCTTCCAAAGGGGCGTACAAGATCAGCCCCAGCATTTT. Translated: CASGFQRGVQDQPQHF.

In its sample, this clonotype was seen a few times. The germline gene is not matched at one end of the junction; a read error may be the cause. The V and J genes are TRBV30 and TRBJ1-1, with TRBD1 as a possible D gene (5 bases). There are 12 residues in the CDR3. CDR1 GTSNPN and CDR2 SVGIG come from the germline V gene (reference sequence). The CDR3 sequence is CAWSRTGSEVFF. CDR3 nucleotides: TGTGCCTGGAGCCGCACAGGATCAGAAGTTTTCTTT.

The chain carries TRBV6-2 or TRBV6-3 and TRBJ1-1; D may be TRBD1 (6 bases). CDR3 length: 19 residues. Looked up from germline, CDR1 is MNHEY and CDR2 is SVGEGT. V lost 6 bases and J 1 base, leaving 27 bases between the germline ends. In DNA, the CDR3 is TGTGCCAGCAGCCGACGGGACGGAGGGGGAGTAGTCACGAACACTGAAGCTTTCTTT. Translation: CASSRRDGGGVVTNTEAFF.

In its sample, this clonotype was seen a few times. The chain employs TRBV12-3 or TRBV12-4 and TRBJ2-1, with D uncertain. The CDR3 spans 13 residues. Trimming took off 5 bases at V and 3 bases at J, with 8 bases between the two ends. This chain's CDR3 is CASSQTGYNEQFF. The CDR3 DNA is TGTGCCAGCAGTCAAACCGGCTACAATGAGCAGTTCTTC.

The chain uses TRBV7-2 and TRBJ2-4, with TRBD1 matching over 7 bases. This CDR3 region has 16 residues. Germline-derived CDR1 and CDR2 are SGHTA and FQGNSA. J was trimmed by 0 bases and V by 5 bases; bases with no gene match: 7. CDR3 in amino acids: CASSPDRVIAKNIQYF. In DNA, the CDR3 is TGTGCCAGCAGCCCCGACAGGGTAATAGCCAAAAACATTCAGTACTTC.

This clonotype was observed a few times. The rearrangement links TRBV5-1 to TRBJ2-1, with D possibly being TRBD1 (5 bases). This CDR3 has 15 residues. CDR1 and CDR2 from the germline V gene are SGHRS and YFSETQ. V gave up 0 bases and J gave up 15 bases, with 22 bases separating them. The CDR3 nucleotides are TGCGCCAGCAGCTTGGAGTGGGGCCTGACGCCCCACAGGTTCTTC. Its translation is CASSLEWGLTPHRFF.

This clonotype was seen a few times. The chain links TRBV20-1 to TRBJ2-7; D remains unclear. The length of the CDR3 is 13 residues. CDR1 is DFQATT and CDR2 is SNEGSKA in the germline V gene (reference sequence). V lost 3 bases to trimming and J lost 0 bases, with 9 bases between them. In DNA, the CDR3 is TGCAGTGCTAGCGGACGGAGCTCCTACGAGCAGTACTTC. It specifies CSASGRSSYEQYF.

This chain links TRBV3-1 with TRBJ1-2, with D unclear. CDR3 length: 16 residues. Deletions cut 1 base from V and 9 bases from J, with 21 bases between. CDR1 is LGHDT and CDR2 is YNNKEL in the germline V gene (reference sequence). This chain's CDR3 is CASSQVASPTLGRYTF. The CDR3 DNA is TGTGCCAGCAGCCAAGTAGCGTCACCGACCCTCGGGCGCTACACCTTC.

A few counts support this clonotype. The gene calls are TRBV12-3 or TRBV12-4 and TRBJ2-7, with D possibly matching TRBD1 (6 bases). V dropped 1 base and J dropped 3 bases, with 13 bases sitting between them. The CDR3 runs 15 residues. CDR3 in amino acids: CASSLEPLGGYEQYF. The CDR3 nucleotides read TGTGCCAGCAGTTTAGAACCGTTAGGGGGCTACGAGCAGTACTTC.

This chain links TRBV5-1 with TRBJ2-2; D uncertain. V dropped 9 bases and J dropped 6 bases, with 0 bases sitting between them. Germline CDR1 is SGHRS and CDR2 is YFSETQ. This CDR3 has 8 residues. CDR3 nucleotide sequence: TGCGCCACCGGGGAGCTGTTTTTT. Translation gives CATGELFF.

There are a few counts of this clonotype. The CDR3 spells CASSLFAGPKNTGELFF. CDR3 nucleotides: TGTGCCAGCAGTTTATTTGCGGGGCCGAAGAACACCGGGGAGCTGTTTTTT. The rearrangement uses TRBV27 and TRBJ2-2, with D maybe TRBD2 (6 bases). The CDR3 sequence is 17 residues long. Germline values: CDR1 MNHEY, CDR2 SMNVEV (reference sequence). V was pared by 1 base and J by 1 base, with 13 bases between.

This clonotype was counted many times. CDR3 sequence reads: CATTEPSTSGNNEQFF. The CDR3 DNA is TGTGCCACCACGGAGCCTTCGACTAGCGGGAACAATGAGCAGTTCTTC. The rearrangement joins TRBV10-3 to TRBJ2-1, with TRBD2 identical over 11 bases. Germline V gene data show CDR1 as ENHRY and CDR2 as SYGVKD. V shed 10 bases and J 5 bases; nucleotides not matched to a gene: 13. The CDR3 is made up of 16 amino acids.

The chain employs TRBV20-1 and TRBJ2-1, with no clear D. The CDR3 runs to 13 residues. Germline CDR1 reads DFQATT; CDR2 reads SNEGSKA (reference sequence). Trimming removed 2 bases at V and 8 bases at J, with 13 bases between. The CDR3 sequence: CSARKGPGDEQFF. DNA for the CDR3: TGCAGTGCTAGAAAGGGCCCCGGCGATGAGCAGTTCTTC.

This clonotype came up a few times. The J gene is TRBJ2-1, the V gene TRBV19; 10 bases line up with TRBD2. Germline CDR1 is LNHDA and CDR2 is SQIVND (reference sequence). The length of the CDR3 is 17 residues. V lost 6 bases and J lost 2; bases outside the gene matches: 10. CDR3 in amino acids: CASSHGAGGSAYNEQFF. For the CDR3, the DNA is TGTGCCAGTAGCCACGGAGCGGGGGGGTCCGCCTACAATGAGCAGTTCTTC.

This clonotype turned up a few times. The genes are TRBV5-1 and TRBJ1-1; TRBD1 matches 7 bases. This CDR3 region has 13 residues. V gave up 4 bases and J gave up 7 bases; unmatched junction bases: 7. The germline CDR1 and CDR2 sequences are SGHRS and YFSETQ. The CDR3 sequence is CASSGGQVNEAFF. CDR3 in DNA: TGCGCCAGCAGCGGCGGACAGGTCAATGAAGCTTTCTTT.

This clonotype has a count of ten or more. The chain recombines TRBV29-1 with TRBJ2-5; D is perhaps TRBD1 or TRBD2 (5 bases each). This CDR3 comprises 13 residues. V lost 1 base and J lost 7, with 13 bases in between. Germline V gene sequence: CDR1 SQVTM, CDR2 ANQGSEA. Here the CDR3 DNA reads TGCAGCGTTGAAGTTGGGGGTATAGGGACCCAGTACTTC. Translating it yields CSVEVGGIGTQYF.

V is TRBV25-1 and J is TRBJ1-1; TRBD1 matches 7 bases. J lost 4 bases, V lost 4 bases, and 9 bases had no gene match. Germline V lookup: CDR1 MGHDK, CDR2 SYGVNS. This CDR3 spans 15 amino acids. CDR3 in DNA: TGTGCCAGCAGTGGGTTACAGGGGCAGGTCACTGAAGCTTTCTTT. As protein: CASSGLQGQVTEAFF. Together with reference TRBV25-1 and TRBJ1-1, the CDR3 gives the full variable domain: EADIYQTPRYLVIGTGKKITLECSQTMGHDKMYWYQQDPGMELHLIHYSYGVNSTEKGDLSSESTVSRIRTEHFPLTLESARPSHTSQYLCASSGLQGQVTEAFFGQGTRLTVV.

The V call is TRBV10-3, the J call TRBJ1-3; a weak D match, TRBD1 (5 bases). The length of the CDR3 is 15 residues. V was shortened by 8 bases and J by 0 bases, with 14 bases between the two germline ends. Germline lookup yields CDR1 ENHRY and CDR2 SYGVKD. Here the CDR3 reads CAIVGDRNSGNTIYF. CDR3 coding DNA: TGTGCCATCGTGGGGGACCGCAACTCTGGAAACACCATATATTTT.